Included here is one TCR beta chain sequence, with context. Its antigen is as yet unknown. The donor population consisted of healthy HIV-negative adults with no recent acute infections or vaccinations. Caucasian adults living in Nashville, Tennessee, provided all samples. These data come from a study of shared clonotypes between healthy human individuals. Study results and caveats: Only blood was sampled; tissue repertoires likely differ. The donor pool, a small one, limited the genetic and exposure-history diversity represented.

Sequencing used immunoSEQ multiplex PCR; TCRdb keeps in-frame clones, though not all of them. The sample consists of more than 450,000 clones, approximately 79% of them appearing once. This CDR3 is built from 11 residues. CDR1 and CDR2 from the germline V gene are SEHNR and FQNEAQ (reference sequence). V was shortened by 5 bases and J by 4 bases, with 6 bases between the two germline ends. This TCR came from a woman aged 40 to 55 in good health. Some clones in this sample may be carry-over from other donors' samples. Sequences were obtained from PBMCs. V gene TRBV7-9 combines with J gene TRBJ2-7, with no clear D. CDR3 nucleotides: TGTGCCAGCAGCGCGGCTTACGAGCAGTACTTC. Its protein product is CASSAAYEQYF.